What follows are 26 T cell receptor beta chains derived from one specimen sequenced in a study of T cells in localized non-small cell lung cancer. Data came from immunoSEQ multiplex PCR; TCRdb stores just in-frame clones and leaves some out. Of approximately 47,000 clones in the sample, approximately 86% were seen once. The source was PBMCs, collected before any cancer treatment. The receptors originated from a man between 40 and 75 years old with stage II lung adenocarcinoma.

The chain recombines TRBV5-1 with TRBJ1-2; D unclear. This CDR3 region has 15 residues. V lost 4 bases and J lost 3, with 16 bases in between. Germline V lookup: CDR1 SGHRS, CDR2 YFSETQ. CDR3 in amino acids: CASSPFSRSDYGYTF. In nucleotides, the CDR3 is TGCGCCAGCAGCCCTTTTAGTCGGTCAGACTATGGCTACACCTTC.

The V call is TRBV4-1, the J call TRBJ2-1; TRBD2 matches at 14 bases. The J segment lost 1 base and the V segment lost 3 bases, leaving 11 bases of the junction unmatched. The CDR3 contains 20 residues. Germline CDR1 MGHRA, CDR2 YSYEKL. The CDR3 region is CASSQATSGGALRSYNEQFF. The CDR3 coding sequence is TGCGCCAGCAGCCAGGCGACTAGCGGGGGGGCTCTTAGGTCCTACAATGAGCAGTTCTTC.

The chain recombines TRBV6-5 with TRBJ2-1; 7 bases are a match to TRBD2. V dropped 2 bases and J dropped 4; count of bases not matched to a gene: 5. Germline V gene lookup returns CDR1 MNHEY and CDR2 SVGAGI. This CDR3 spans 15 amino acids. The CDR3 protein is CASSYGQGLYNEQFF. The DNA for the CDR3 is TGTGCCAGCAGTTACGGTCAGGGACTATACAATGAGCAGTTCTTC.

CDR3 region: CASSQNPPELYQPQHF. CDR3 bases: TGCGCCAGCAGCCAAAACCCCCCAGAGCTTTATCAGCCCCAGCATTTT. V and J are TRBV4-1 and TRBJ1-5; D is undetermined. The CDR3 is 16 residues long. The ends were cut back, 2 bases at V and 5 bases at J, with 16 bases in the middle. From germline, CDR1 is MGHRA and CDR2 YSYEKL.

The chain couples TRBV7-2 to TRBJ1-4, with unresolved D. Per germline, CDR1 SGHTA and CDR2 FQGNSA. CDR3 length: 15 amino acids. V was cut by 1 base and J by 7 bases, with 13 bases left in between. The CDR3 sequence: CASSLVRVSGEKLFF. CDR3 DNA sequence: TGTGCCAGCAGCTTAGTAAGGGTATCAGGTGAAAAACTGTTTTTT.

The rearrangement joins TRBV13 to TRBJ2-3, with a weak D call TRBD2 (6 bases). The V and J ends lost 4 bases and 2 bases respectively, with 16 bases between them. The CDR3 consists of 16 residues. The germline CDR1 and CDR2 sequences are PRHDT and FYEKMQ (reference sequence). CDR3 bases: TGTGCCAGCAGCTCCCGTGCGCGGGACTTCACAGATACGCAGTATTTT. Translated, it gives CASSSRARDFTDTQYF.

This clone showed up just once. V is TRBV7-3 and J is TRBJ2-6; D is possibly TRBD1 (6 bases). Trimming took 5 bases from V and 0 from J, leaving 11 bases between them. Germline CDR1 SGHTA, CDR2 FQGTGA. This CDR3 region has 16 residues. The CDR3 reads CASSPRQVSGANVLTF. For the CDR3, the DNA is TGTGCCAGCAGCCCGCGACAGGTCTCTGGGGCCAACGTCCTGACTTTC.

The chain carries TRBV30 and TRBJ1-1; D gene ambiguous. The CDR3 totals 11 residues. Germline CDR1 and CDR2: GTSNPN and SVGIG (reference sequence). V dropped 7 bases and J dropped 1 base, with 7 bases sitting between them. The CDR3: CAFKWNTEAFF. The CDR3 bases are TGTGCCTTCAAGTGGAACACTGAAGCTTTCTTT. Complete variable domain (other parts from reference TRBV30 and TRBJ1-1): SQTIHQWPATLVQPVGSPLSLECTVEGTSNPNLYWYRQAAGRGLQLLFYSVGIGQISSEVPQNLSASRPQDRQFILSSKKLLLSDSGFYLCAFKWNTEAFFGQGTRLTVV.

V is TRBV9 and J is TRBJ1-2; 7 positions match TRBD1. The germline CDR1 and CDR2 sequences are SGDLS and YYNGEE. Germline trimming cut 0 bases from V and 0 bases from J; bases unmatched to any gene: 11. This CDR3 is 18 amino acids long. The CDR3 loop reads CASSVGVDGDSSNYGYTF. The CDR3 DNA is TGTGCCAGCAGCGTAGGAGTCGATGGGGACAGCTCTAACTATGGCTACACCTTC.

The J gene is TRBJ1-2, the V gene TRBV6-6; 7 positions agree with TRBD1. This CDR3 comprises 14 residues. Germline loops: CDR1 MNHNY, CDR2 SVGAGI (reference sequence). V dropped 8 bases and J dropped 3; count of bases not matched to a gene: 9. The DNA of the CDR3 is TGTGCCAGCCGGGGGCGGGACAGAGACTATGGCTACACCTTC. Its protein is CASRGRDRDYGYTF.

The chain couples TRBV5-6 to TRBJ2-1, with a possible D match to TRBD2 (6 bases). Per germline, CDR1 SGHDT and CDR2 YYEEEE. The ends were cut back, 2 bases at V and 9 bases at J, with 15 bases in the middle. This CDR3 has 14 residues. The CDR3 protein is CASSLRLVHPEQFF. The CDR3 nucleotides are TGTGCCAGCAGCTTAAGACTAGTGCATCCTGAGCAGTTCTTC.

The CDR3 is CASSSPGAGGGYEQYF. The CDR3 DNA sequence: TGTGCCAGCAGTTCCCCGGGGGCAGGGGGTGGTTACGAGCAGTACTTC. This chain connects TRBV28 to TRBJ2-7; TRBD1 is a possible D gene (7 bases). The CDR3 is made up of 16 amino acids. Germline V gives CDR1 MDHEN, CDR2 SYDVKM. The ends were cut back, 4 bases at V and 4 bases at J, with 20 bases in the middle.

This clone was picked up one time. The V call is TRBV9, the J call TRBJ2-1, with D hard to call. With 0 bases removed from V and 5 bases from J, the gap between germline ends came to 24 bases. CDR1 and CDR2 (germline): SGDLS, YYNGEE. The CDR3 has 19 amino acids. CDR3 nucleotides: TGTGCCAGCAGCGTAGCTGCCCTCACCGCAGGCGACCCGGACAATGAGCAGTTCTTC. Protein product: CASSVAALTAGDPDNEQFF.

This chain joins TRBV9 and TRBJ2-2; D is possibly TRBD1 (6 bases). V was trimmed by 4 bases and J by 5 bases, leaving 15 bases between them. The CDR3 is 15 amino acids. Germline V lookup: CDR1 SGDLS, CDR2 YYNGEE. The CDR3 DNA sequence: TGTGCCAGCAGCTCCGAATTAAGGGGGACCGGGGAGCTGTTTTTT. Its protein product is CASSSELRGTGELFF. The variable domain in full, with the rest retrieved from reference TRBV9 and TRBJ2-2, is DSGVTQTPKHLITATGQRVTLRCSPRSGDLSVYWYQQSLDQGLQFLIQYYNGEERAKGNILERFSAQQFPDLHSELNLSSLELGDSALYFCASSSELRGTGELFFGEGSRLTVL.

The chain employs TRBV10-3 and TRBJ2-7, with 7 bases aligning to TRBD1. The CDR3 spans 13 residues. Germline V gene data show CDR1 as ENHRY and CDR2 as SYGVKD. The J segment lost 6 bases and the V segment lost 10 bases, leaving 12 bases of the junction unmatched. CDR3 residues: CATRQGDVGEQYF. The DNA for the CDR3 is TGTGCCACCCGCCAGGGGGACGTCGGCGAGCAGTACTTC.

V and J are TRBV19 and TRBJ1-5; a weak D match, TRBD1 (5 bases). The V end lost 3 bases, the J end lost 1 base, and 7 bases lay between the germline ends. Germline CDR1 is LNHDA and CDR2 is SQIVND (reference sequence). This CDR3 is built from 14 residues. The chain's CDR3 is CASSMRGSNQPQHF. In nucleotides, the CDR3 is TGTGCCAGTAGTATGCGGGGGAGCAATCAGCCCCAGCATTTT.

The V call is TRBV7-8, the J call TRBJ2-7; 14 nucleotides match TRBD2. J was trimmed by 4 bases and V by 5 bases; bases with no gene match: 7. Per germline, CDR1 SGHVS and CDR2 FQNEAQ. The CDR3 extends over 16 amino acids. The CDR3 DNA reads as TGTGCCAGCAGCCCCGAGGGACTAGCGGGGGCTTACGAGCAGTACGTC. This encodes CASSPEGLAGAYEQYV.

This clone was found a few times. CDR3 in DNA: TGCAGCGTTGGCCGGGACGGCCCTGAGACCCAGTACTTC. It translates to CSVGRDGPETQYF. This chain connects TRBV29-1 to TRBJ2-5, with D perhaps matching TRBD1 or TRBD2 (5 bases each). CDR3 size: 13 residues. Germline loops: CDR1 SQVTM, CDR2 ANQGSEA. V was clipped by 4 bases and J by 5 bases, with 14 bases between them.

This sequence joins TRBV4-2 and TRBJ2-3, with a possible D match to TRBD1 (6 bases). This CDR3 is built from 17 residues. CDR1 is LGHNA and CDR2 is YNFKEQ in the germline V gene. With 0 bases removed from V and 1 base from J, the gap between germline ends came to 14 bases. The CDR3 region has the DNA TGTGCCAGCAGCCAAGATATAGGGGGTATTGGCACAGATACGCAGTATTTT. The encoded protein is CASSQDIGGIGTDTQYF.

This rearrangement joins TRBV7-9 to TRBJ1-2, with 7 bases identical to TRBD1. Unmatched junction bases numbered 5, after V lost 5 bases and J lost 2 bases. Germline V gives CDR1 SEHNR, CDR2 FQNEAQ (reference sequence). This CDR3 contains 14 residues. The CDR3 DNA is TGTGCCAGCAGCCCCTTGACAGGGAACTATGGCTACACCTTC. Translating it yields CASSPLTGNYGYTF.

J is TRBJ2-2 and V is TRBV19; no reliable D call. The germline CDR1 and CDR2 sequences are LNHDA and SQIVND (reference sequence). This CDR3 spans 15 amino acids. V lost 1 base to trimming and J lost 1 base, with 7 bases between them. DNA of the CDR3: TGTGCCAGTAGTATAGGCTTACTGAACACCGGGGAGCTGTTTTTT. Protein product: CASSIGLLNTGELFF.

The J gene is TRBJ1-2, the V gene TRBV6-1; 9 positions match TRBD1. CDR3 length: 16 residues. Germline CDR1 and CDR2: MNHNS and SASEGT. The trim removed 2 bases at V and 7 bases at J, leaving 11 bases unmatched. Here the CDR3 DNA reads TGTGCCAGCAGTGAATCTATGGGACAGGGAATGTCTGGCTACACCTTC. Residues: CASSESMGQGMSGYTF.

The chain uses TRBV11-2 and TRBJ1-1; no firm D call. The V end was cut by 4 bases, the J end by 9 bases, with 12 bases between. The CDR3 extends over 12 amino acids. From germline, CDR1 is SGHAT and CDR2 FQNNGV. CDR3 region: CASSSDRLKAFF. The CDR3 nucleotides are TGTGCCAGCAGCTCTGATCGGCTTAAAGCTTTCTTT.

The rearrangement joins TRBV5-6 to TRBJ1-1, with D unclear. V was shortened by 4 bases and J by 6 bases, with 7 bases between the two germline ends. There are 11 residues in the CDR3. Germline values: CDR1 SGHDT, CDR2 YYEEEE. The CDR3 region is CASSRRAEAFF. The CDR3 DNA reads TGTGCCAGCAGCCGGCGGGCTGAAGCTTTCTTT.

V gene TRBV4-1 combines with J gene TRBJ1-4; no clear D gene. Trimming took 0 bases from V and 8 from J, leaving 13 bases between them. CDR1 is MGHRA, CDR2 YSYEKL, per germline. The CDR3 covers 15 residues. CDR3 loop: CASSQDRWEREKLFF. CDR3 sequence (DNA): TGCGCCAGCAGCCAAGATCGTTGGGAGCGAGAAAAACTGTTTTTT.

The chain combines TRBV11-2 with TRBJ2-5; TRBD1 matches 8 bases. Trimming at V came to 0 bases and at J to 5 bases, leaving 11 bases not matched to a gene. Germline V CDR1 and CDR2: SGHAT, FQNNGV. The CDR3 is made up of 17 amino acids. CDR3: CASSLDRGTGGEETQYF. Written as DNA, the CDR3 is TGTGCCAGCAGCTTAGATCGAGGGACAGGAGGGGAGGAGACCCAGTACTTC.